The 23 T cell receptor beta chains reported below all come from one sample, sequenced in a study of blood T cell repertoires in COVID-19. The data were produced by immunoSEQ multiplex PCR, yet TCRdb's version contains in-frame clones alone and is incomplete. The sample shows tens of thousands of clones, approximately 79% of them seen only once. The specimen sequenced was peripheral blood. All receptors derive from a man in his sixties or seventies with COVID-19, enrolled during active disease.

This chain links TRBV18 with TRBJ2-3, with 9 bases that match TRBD2. The CDR3 is made up of 20 amino acids. J gave up 4 bases and V 4 bases, and 21 bases lay outside the gene matches. Germline V gene sequence: CDR1 KGHSH, CDR2 LQKENI. The CDR3 loop reads CASSLLRTGSGTSNSDTQYF. The CDR3 DNA reads TGTGCCAGCTCACTACTACGGACAGGCTCCGGGACTAGCAATTCAGATACGCAGTATTTT.

The chain uses TRBV7-9 and TRBJ1-5, with D hard to call. Germline V gene data show CDR1 as SEHNR and CDR2 as FQNEAQ (reference sequence). V lost 10 bases and J 0 bases, leaving 16 bases between the germline ends. CDR3 length equals 15 residues. The chain's CDR3 is CATTSGSLSNQPQHF. CDR3 DNA sequence: TGTGCCACTACGTCCGGGAGTCTTAGCAATCAGCCCCAGCATTTT.

This clone appeared a few times. The chain is built from TRBV10-3 and TRBJ1-2; TRBD1 is a possible D gene (5 bases). The CDR3 loop spans 16 amino acids. Deletions cut 2 bases from V and 8 bases from J, with 21 bases between. From germline, CDR1 is ENHRY and CDR2 SYGVKD. The CDR3 DNA is TGTGCCATCAGTGAGAATGTGCGGGGGACCGTAGGAGGCTACACCTTC. It yields the protein CAISENVRGTVGGYTF.

This chain links TRBV28 with TRBJ1-5; D might be TRBD1 (5 bases). The V and J ends lost 3 bases and 5 bases respectively, with 11 bases between them. This CDR3 is 14 amino acids long. Germline V gene sequence: CDR1 MDHEN, CDR2 SYDVKM. The CDR3 reads CASSFAGGDQPQHF. As DNA, the CDR3 is TGTGCCAGCAGTTTTGCGGGGGGGGATCAGCCCCAGCATTTT.

This clone was seen a single time. V usage is TRBV4-3 and J usage is TRBJ2-1; TRBD1 is a possible D gene (6 bases). This CDR3 spans 14 amino acids. The V end was cut by 3 bases, the J end by 8 bases, with 14 bases between. Germline CDR1 and CDR2: LGHNA and YSLEER. The CDR3 reads CASSQRDRTDEQFF. The CDR3 bases are TGCGCCAGCAGCCAGAGAGACAGGACCGATGAGCAGTTCTTC.

This clone showed up many times. This sequence joins TRBV5-1 and TRBJ1-6, with 7 bases aligning to TRBD1. Looked up from germline, CDR1 is SGHRS and CDR2 is YFSETQ. This CDR3 contains 15 residues. Unmatched junction bases numbered 7, after V lost 0 bases and J lost 10 bases. CDR3 bases: TGCGCCAGCAGCTTGGGAGGGACAGTCACCTCACCCCTCCACTTT. It specifies CASSLGGTVTSPLHF.

This clone was detected only once. V usage is TRBV5-1 and J usage is TRBJ2-1; 9 positions match TRBD2. The germline gives CDR1 SGHRS, CDR2 YFSETQ. V dropped 0 bases and J dropped 2; count of bases not matched to a gene: 3. The CDR3 spans 16 residues. In nucleotides, the CDR3 is TGCGCCAGCAGCTTGGGGGTAGCGGGAGCCTACAATGAGCAGTTCTTC. This sequence encodes CASSLGVAGAYNEQFF.

The genes are TRBV9 and TRBJ2-1; 7 bases fit TRBD1. Germline lookup yields CDR1 SGDLS and CDR2 YYNGEE. CDR3 size: 17 residues. Unmatched junction bases numbered 19, after V lost 4 bases and J lost 9 bases. Here the CDR3 DNA reads TGTGCCAGCAGCCAAATCCCCGGGACAGCAAACGTCGGTGAGCAGTTCTTC. This gives the protein CASSQIPGTANVGEQFF.

In this sample, this clone turned up many times. V usage is TRBV5-1 and J usage is TRBJ1-5, with TRBD1 identical over 8 bases. CDR3 length: 15 residues. The germline CDR1 and CDR2 sequences are SGHRS and YFSETQ. V shed 4 bases and J 9 bases; nucleotides not matched to a gene: 12. As DNA, the CDR3 is TGCGCCAGCAGCCCCTGGGGACAGGCCGGGGGGCCCCAGCATTTT. It encodes CASSPWGQAGGPQHF.

This chain joins TRBV15 and TRBJ2-7; the match to TRBD1 covers 10 bases. V trimming: 0 bases; J trimming: 3 bases; junction bases outside the gene matches: 5. Germline-derived CDR1 and CDR2 are LNHNV and YYDKDF (reference sequence). The CDR3 runs 16 residues. The CDR3 DNA is TGTGCCACCAGCAGAGATAAGGGACAGGGGCTCTACGAGCAGTACTTC. Its protein is CATSRDKGQGLYEQYF.

The chain carries TRBV6-4 and TRBJ1-2; 10 bases map to TRBD1. The V gene end was trimmed by 4 bases and the J gene end by 7 bases; junction bases not matched to a gene: 12. This CDR3 spans 16 amino acids. CDR1 and CDR2 (germline): MRHNA, SNTAGT. As DNA, the CDR3 is TGTGCCAGCAGTGCAGCCCCTGGGACAGGGGTTGGTGGCTACACCTTC. This encodes CASSAAPGTGVGGYTF.

V gene TRBV7-3 combines with J gene TRBJ1-3, with 9 bases lining up with TRBD1. Germline-derived CDR1 and CDR2 are SGHTA and FQGTGA. The J segment lost 4 bases and the V segment lost 5 bases, leaving 6 bases of the junction unmatched. The CDR3 contains 15 residues. The CDR3 DNA follows: TGTGCCAGCAGCCAGGGACAGGGTCACGGAAACACCATATATTTT. Its protein product is CASSQGQGHGNTIYF.

This rearrangement joins TRBV27 to TRBJ1-5; the match to TRBD1 covers 8 bases. V lost 5 bases, J lost 4 bases, and 7 bases stayed unmatched. Germline V CDR1 and CDR2: MNHEY, SMNVEV (reference sequence). CDR3 size: 15 residues. The DNA for the CDR3 is TGTGCCAGCAGTCTCTCCGGGACAGGAAATCAGCCCCAGCATTTT. Translating it yields CASSLSGTGNQPQHF.

The chain carries TRBV5-1 and TRBJ1-2; no clear D gene. Germline CDR1 is SGHRS and CDR2 is YFSETQ. Trimming shortened V by 0 bases and J by 5 bases, and 8 bases separated the two germline ends. The CDR3 consists of 13 residues. This chain's CDR3 is CASSLVPAYGYTF. CDR3 DNA: TGCGCCAGCAGCTTGGTGCCAGCGTATGGCTACACCTTC.

This clone was seen only once. This sequence joins TRBV9 and TRBJ2-6; 7 bases agree with TRBD2. V was clipped by 4 bases and J by 1 base; unmatched bases: 11. This CDR3 region has 18 residues. CDR1 and CDR2 (germline): SGDLS, YYNGEE. The CDR3 protein is CASSPRLAAISGANVLTF. CDR3 sequence (DNA): TGTGCCAGCAGCCCCAGACTAGCAGCCATATCTGGGGCCAACGTCCTGACTTTC.

The chain recombines TRBV4-3 with TRBJ2-1, with 7 bases matching TRBD2. With 0 bases clipped from V and 9 bases from J, the junction kept 8 bases outside the gene matches. The CDR3 is made up of 15 amino acids. CDR1 LGHNA and CDR2 YSLEER come from the germline V gene. The CDR3 sequence: CASSQEVTGGSEQFF. In nucleotides, the CDR3 is TGCGCCAGCAGCCAAGAAGTGACGGGAGGTAGTGAGCAGTTCTTC.

CDR3 coding DNA: TGTGCCAGCAGTAAACCCATAGCAAAAGGGGATCAGCCCCAGCATTTT. Its protein product is CASSKPIAKGDQPQHF. The chain carries TRBV27 and TRBJ1-5; D might be TRBD1 (5 bases). The CDR3 is 16 residues long. The germline V gene has CDR1 MNHEY and CDR2 SMNVEV (reference sequence). V was pared by 5 bases and J by 5 bases, with 19 bases between.

This sequence joins TRBV2 and TRBJ2-4; D ambiguous. This CDR3 spans 12 amino acids. CDR1 and CDR2 from the germline V gene are SNHLY and FYNNEI. V lost 2 bases and J 10 bases, leaving 9 bases between the germline ends. CDR3 in amino acids: CASSEYTTIQYF. In DNA, the CDR3 is TGTGCCAGCAGTGAATACACGACAATTCAGTACTTC.

This clone has a handful of counts. V is TRBV27 and J is TRBJ1-6; D remains unclear. Germline CDR1 is MNHEY and CDR2 is SMNVEV (reference sequence). The CDR3 has 20 residues. Deletions cut 3 bases from V and 7 bases from J, with 28 bases between. CDR3 loop: CASSLAVGVFRAGRNSPLHF. The CDR3 DNA follows: TGTGCCAGCAGTTTGGCCGTCGGGGTTTTTCGGGCAGGCCGAAATTCACCCCTCCACTTT.

V gene TRBV27 combines with J gene TRBJ2-7; the D gene is possibly TRBD2 (6 bases). The CDR3 length is 13 residues. CDR1 is MNHEY and CDR2 is SMNVEV in the germline V gene (reference sequence). V gave up 5 bases and J gave up 3 bases, with 11 bases separating them. The CDR3 nucleotides are TGTGCCAGCAGTATTGGGGGGATCTACGAGCAGTACTTC. Protein: CASSIGGIYEQYF.

The genes are TRBV5-1 and TRBJ2-7, with TRBD1 matching over 8 bases. The CDR3 is made up of 17 amino acids. After removal of 0 bases from V and 5 bases from J, the junction contained 13 bases not matched to a gene. The germline V gene has CDR1 SGHRS and CDR2 YFSETQ. The CDR3: CASSLDRGSRFRNEQYF. As DNA, the CDR3 is TGCGCCAGCAGCTTGGACAGGGGGTCGCGGTTTCGTAACGAGCAGTACTTC.

The DNA of the CDR3 is TGTGCCAGCAGCCTATCGAGTCCCGGGACAGGGAGCTCTGGAAACACCATATATTTT. Amino acids: CASSLSSPGTGSSGNTIYF. The chain carries TRBV4-2 and TRBJ1-3; 9 bases map to TRBD1. V trimming: 4 bases; J trimming: 0 bases; junction bases outside the gene matches: 13. CDR3 length: 19 residues. CDR1 LGHNA and CDR2 YNFKEQ come from the germline V gene.

This chain connects TRBV5-1 to TRBJ2-3, with 14 bases identical to TRBD2. The V gene's germline CDR1 is SGHRS and CDR2 YFSETQ. V lost 0 bases and J lost 6; bases outside the gene matches: 3. The CDR3 loop spans 16 amino acids. CDR3 sequence (DNA): TGCGCCAGCAGCTTGGGACTAGCGGGAGGGTCCGATACGCAGTATTTT. This encodes CASSLGLAGGSDTQYF.